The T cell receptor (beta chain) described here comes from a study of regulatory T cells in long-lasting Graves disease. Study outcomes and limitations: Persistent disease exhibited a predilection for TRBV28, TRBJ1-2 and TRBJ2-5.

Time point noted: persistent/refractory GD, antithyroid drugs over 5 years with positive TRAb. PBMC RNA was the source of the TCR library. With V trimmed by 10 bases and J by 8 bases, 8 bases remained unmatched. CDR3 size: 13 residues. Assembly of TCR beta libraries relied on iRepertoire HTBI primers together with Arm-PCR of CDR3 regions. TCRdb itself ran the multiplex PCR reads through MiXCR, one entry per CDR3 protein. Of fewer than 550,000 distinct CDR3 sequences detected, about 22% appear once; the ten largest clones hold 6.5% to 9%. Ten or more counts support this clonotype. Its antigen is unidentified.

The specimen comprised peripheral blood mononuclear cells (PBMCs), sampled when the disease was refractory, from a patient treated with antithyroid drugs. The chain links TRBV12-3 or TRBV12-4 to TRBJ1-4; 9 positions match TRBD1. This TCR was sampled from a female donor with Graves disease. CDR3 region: CATGNRGREKLFF. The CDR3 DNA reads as TGTGCCACCGGCAACAGGGGGCGCGAAAAACTGTTTTTT.